This T cell receptor (beta chain) stems from a study of TIL therapy for anti-PD-1-resistant metastatic lung cancer. Study-wide context: Tumors carried a median 1.5 non-synonymous mutations per megabase.

Specified time point: pre-treatment sample, taken before nivolumab and TIL therapy. Tumor tissue came from excised metastases, mostly pleural nodules or supraclavicular lymph nodes. The libraries were made with immunoSEQ v3. Survey-level samples got approximately 2.1 million read pairs; deep-level samples got about 5-6.5 million. This table comes from immunoSEQ multiplex PCR, and its TCRdb copy is limited to in-frame clones, with some not included. The table includes 50,000 to 60,000 clones, 60% to 85% detected once. Sequencing was performed on tumor tissue, taken at baseline. This clonotype was sampled from a person aged 25-85 years with non-small cell lung cancer.

CDR3 sequence reads: CASSRQGAEGETQYF. The CDR3 nucleotides are TGTGCCAGTAGTAGACAGGGGGCGGAAGGGGAGACCCAGTACTTC. The V call is TRBV19, the J call TRBJ2-5; 10 nucleotides match TRBD1. Germline loops: CDR1 LNHDA, CDR2 SQIVND (reference sequence). The ends lost 4 bases at V and 5 bases at J; junction bases unmatched: 7. The CDR3 is 15 amino acids. The complete variable domain, with remaining parts taken from reference TRBV19 and TRBJ2-5, reads DGGITQSPKYLFRKEGQNVTLSCEQNLNHDAMYWYRQDPGQGLRLIYYSQIVNDFQKGDIAEGYSVSREKKESFPLTVTSAQKNPTAFYLCASSRQGAEGETQYFGPGTRLLVL.